The rows below give T cell receptor beta chains drawn from one sample of a study of beta chain features in type 1 diabetes. Profiled with immunoSEQ multiplex PCR; TCRdb holds only in-frame clones, not every one. The sample records roughly 260,000 clones, under 13% being singletons. Source material: naive CD4+ T cells from blood. The receptors shown here come from a man aged 30-40 years with type 1 diabetes. CDR3s include the opening cysteine and the closing phenylalanine or tryptophan. A D gene is named only where the DNA matches it firmly. Expanded clones get a size class; other rows say once, few or many, or leave the size out.

V	D	J	size	DNA	CDR3
TRBV6-1	-	TRBJ2-7	few	TGTGCCAGCAGTGAATCGACAGGCCGCTACGAGCAGTACTTC	CASSESTGRYEQYF
TRBV5-6	-	TRBJ2-1	few	TGTGCCAGCAGCTTGGTGGACAACTCCTACAATGAGCAGTTCTTC	CASSLVDNSYNEQFF
TRBV27	-	TRBJ1-5	few	TGTGCCAGCAGTTTAAGGAGGGACAATCAGCCCCAGCATTTT	CASSLRRDNQPQHF
TRBV27	TRBD2	TRBJ2-2	-	TGTGCCAGCATGTTAGCGGGGGGGAGCACCGGGGAGCTGTTTTTT	CASMLAGGSTGELFF
TRBV4-3	TRBD1	TRBJ1-6	-	TGCGCCAGCAGCCAAGATCGGGGACAGATTAATTCACCCCTCCACTTT	CASSQDRGQINSPLHF
TRBV7-9	TRBD1	TRBJ1-5	few	TGTGCCAGCAGCTTAGGGGGACAGCACAATCAGCCCCAGCATTTT	CASSLGGQHNQPQHF
TRBV21-1	-	TRBJ2-3	-	TGTGCCAGCAGCAAATTGCCCCCGGGACTTGGGAGGGCAGATACGCAGTATTTT	CASSKLPPGLGRADTQYF
TRBV2	-	TRBJ2-1	few	TGTGCCAGCAGTCCGAACGCGGTAAATGAGCAGTTCTTC	CASSPNAVNEQFF
TRBV28	TRBD1	TRBJ2-7	-	TGTGCCAGCAGTCCCACCGGGACAGGAGTCCACGAGCAGTACTTC	CASSPTGTGVHEQYF
TRBV4-3	-	TRBJ2-3	-	TGCGCCAGCAGCCAAGACGGTGGTTTCTCCACAGATACGCAGTATTTT	CASSQDGGFSTDTQYF
TRBV5-1	-	TRBJ2-3	few	TGCGCCAGCAGCTCGGACACAACAGATACGCAGTATTTT	CASSSDTTDTQYF
TRBV29-1	-	TRBJ1-2	-	TGCAGCGTTGAAGATAAGGGCCAGGGTGCTTATGGCTACACCTTC	CSVEDKGQGAYGYTF
TRBV7-9	-	TRBJ2-7	-	TGTGCCAGCAGCCTCCATCCGACTCCTCCGGGGGAGCAGTACTTC	CASSLHPTPPGEQYF
TRBV9	-	TRBJ2-3	-	TGTGCCAGCAGCGTAGGGGGGCCAGATACGCAGTATTTT	CASSVGGPDTQYF
TRBV2	-	TRBJ2-2	-	TGTGCCAGCAGTACGGGCAGGGGGGACACCGGGGAGCTGTTTTTT	CASSTGRGDTGELFF
TRBV5-1	-	TRBJ2-1	-	TGCGCCAGCAGCTCCTCCCGTTCCTACAATGAGCAGTTCTTC	CASSSSRSYNEQFF
TRBV7-3	-	TRBJ2-3	few	TGTGCCAGCAGTTACGGGACAATAAGTGCAGATACGCAGTATTTT	CASSYGTISADTQYF
TRBV6-1	-	TRBJ2-7	-	TGTGCCAGCACAATAGGGGGATACGAGCAGTACTTC	CASTIGGYEQYF
TRBV7-9	TRBD1	TRBJ1-1	few	TGTGCCAGCAGCCCTCTCCGTTTTACAGGGGGCACTGAAGCTTTCTTT	CASSPLRFTGGTEAFF
TRBV7-2	TRBD2	TRBJ2-3	-	TGTGCCAGCAGCTTATCGGGCGGCGGGGGGGCTAGCACAGATACGCAGTATTTT	CASSLSGGGGASTDTQYF
TRBV9	TRBD1	TRBJ2-6	few	TGTGCCAGCAGCGTAGCGTCAGGGGGCGGGCCTGGGGCCAACGTCCTGACTTTC	CASSVASGGGPGANVLTF
TRBV7-9	-	TRBJ1-1	few	TGTGCCATGGGGGACACCTCGAACACTGAAGCTTTCTTT	CAMGDTSNTEAFF
TRBV6-6	-	TRBJ1-1	few	TGTGCCAGCAGTGAGAGGACTGAAGCTTTCTTT	CASSERTEAFF
TRBV11-3	TRBD2	TRBJ2-5	few	TGTGCCAGCAGCCGCGGGGGGGCAGAGACCCAGTACTTC	CASSRGGAETQYF
TRBV7-9	TRBD2	TRBJ2-7	-	TGTGCCAGCGCCCGGGGGGATTTGCTAGGCGAGCAGTACTTC	CASARGDLLGEQYF
TRBV5-1	-	TRBJ2-5	-	TGCGCCAGCAGGAGAACGGGGGTACAAGAGACCCAGTACTTC	CASRRTGVQETQYF
TRBV6-1	-	TRBJ2-6	-	TGTGCCAGCAGTGAAAGTCCGACTCCTGGGGCCAACGTCCTGACTTTC	CASSESPTPGANVLTF
TRBV29-1	-	TRBJ1-1	once	TGCAGCGTCTCCAGGATATTAACGAACACTGAAGCTTTCTTT	CSVSRILTNTEAFF
TRBV5-8	TRBD1	TRBJ2-1	-	TGTGCCAGCAGCCCAAGGACAGGGAGGAATGAGCAGTTCTTC	CASSPRTGRNEQFF
TRBV7-8	TRBD1	TRBJ1-2	-	TGTGCCAGCAGCCCCGTGAGGGACAGTAACTATGGCTACACCTTC	CASSPVRDSNYGYTF
TRBV11-3	-	TRBJ2-3	-	TGTGCCAGCAGCTCCCGGGGAGCAGATACGCAGTATTTT	CASSSRGADTQYF
TRBV2	TRBD1	TRBJ2-2	-	TGTGCCAGCAGTCAGGACAGGAGGAGCGGGGAGCTGTTTTTT	CASSQDRRSGELFF
TRBV29-1	-	TRBJ1-2	-	TGCAGCGTTGGTGCCAGGGCGGACTATGGCTACACCTTC	CSVGARADYGYTF
TRBV5-1	TRBD1	TRBJ2-3	few	TGCGCCAGCAGCCGGGACAGCTCTAGCACAGATACGCAGTATTTT	CASSRDSSSTDTQYF
TRBV11-2	TRBD2	TRBJ2-1	-	TGTGCCACCAGACTAGCGGGTGGGAATGAGCAGTTCTTC	CATRLAGGNEQFF
TRBV4-3	-	TRBJ1-2	few	TGCGCCAGCAGCCAAGATCGGACGGGAGGCTACACCTTC	CASSQDRTGGYTF
TRBV28	-	TRBJ1-2	-	TGTGCCAGCAGTTTTGGGCAGAACTATGGCTACACCTTC	CASSFGQNYGYTF
TRBV28	-	TRBJ2-5	-	TGTGCCAGCAGTTTTCTGGCAGAAGAGACCCAGTACTTC	CASSFLAEETQYF
TRBV14	TRBD1	TRBJ2-7	-	TGTGCCAGCAGCCCCTGGACAGGGGCTATCTCCTACGAGCAGTACTTC	CASSPWTGAISYEQYF
TRBV29-1	-	TRBJ1-5	-	TGCAGCGTTGAGAGGCGGAGGCAGGGAGGTCAGTCCCAGCATTTT	CSVERRRQGGQSQHF
TRBV9	-	TRBJ1-1	-	TGTGCCAGCAGCGTAGATGGCCTCACTGAAGCTTTCTTT	CASSVDGLTEAFF
TRBV2	TRBD2	TRBJ2-1	-	TGTGCCAGCAGTGAGGGACTAGCGGGGGGTGATGAGCAGTTCTTC	CASSEGLAGGDEQFF
TRBV2	TRBD2	TRBJ2-5	few	TGTGCCAGCAGGGATTCTAGCGGGGGGCCACTTCGGGAGACCCAGTACTTC	CASRDSSGGPLRETQYF
TRBV27	-	TRBJ1-2	-	TGTGCCAGCAGTTTCTCCCGTCGCACCCAGGGCTATGGCTACACCTTC	CASSFSRRTQGYGYTF
TRBV5-1	TRBD2	TRBJ2-1	-	TGCGCCAGCAGCGGACTAGCGGGGGCCCACCCCAATGAGCAGTTCTTC	CASSGLAGAHPNEQFF
TRBV30	-	TRBJ1-1	few	TGTGCCTGGAGGCCCAGGGATTTCTCTGAAGCTTTCTTT	CAWRPRDFSEAFF
TRBV6-6	-	TRBJ2-5	few	TGTGCCAGCAGTTACCCCGCAGGGGTGGGCGAGACCCAGTACTTC	CASSYPAGVGETQYF
TRBV28	TRBD1	TRBJ2-7	few	TGTGCCAGCAGTTTATTCGGACAGGGGCCTGGGGAGCAGTACTTC	CASSLFGQGPGEQYF
TRBV7-9	TRBD1	TRBJ1-2	-	TGTGCCAGCAGCGCACCACAGGGGAACTATGGCTACACCTTC	CASSAPQGNYGYTF
TRBV6-5	TRBD1	TRBJ1-2	-	TGTGCCAGCAGTGCCCGGACAGGGCATGGCTACACCTTC	CASSARTGHGYTF
TRBV2	-	TRBJ1-1	few	TGTGCCAGCAGAGGCTGGGCGGGTGTGAACACTGAAGCTTTCTTT	CASRGWAGVNTEAFF
TRBV10-3	-	TRBJ1-1	-	TGTGCCATCAGTGTTGAGGTGAACACTGAAGCTTTCTTT	CAISVEVNTEAFF
TRBV7-2	-	TRBJ2-2	few	TGTGCCAGCAGCAGGCGGCAGGGGAAAACCGGGGAGCTGTTTTTT	CASSRRQGKTGELFF
TRBV4-1	TRBD2	TRBJ2-5	few	TGCGCCAGCAGCCAAGGCAACACCGGGACTAGCGGTCAAGAGACCCAGTACTTC	CASSQGNTGTSGQETQYF
TRBV2	TRBD2	TRBJ2-7	-	TGTGCCAGCAGCACTAGCGGGCGATATTCAGCCGAGCAGTACTTC	CASSTSGRYSAEQYF
TRBV5-4	TRBD2	TRBJ2-3	-	TGTGCCAGCAGCTTCGGCGGGGGGGGGACAGATACGCAGTATTTT	CASSFGGGGTDTQYF
TRBV6-5	-	TRBJ1-3	-	TGTGCCAGCAGTTACTCGAGGGGGTCTGGAAACACCATATATTTT	CASSYSRGSGNTIYF
TRBV6-6	TRBD1	TRBJ1-2	few	TGTGCCAGCACCTCGGGGCCGGGGACAGGGAATTATGGCTACACCTTC	CASTSGPGTGNYGYTF
TRBV4-1	-	TRBJ2-3	few	TGCGCCAGCAGCCAAGCCGGTCCAGGGGCCGGCACAGATACGCAGTATTTT	CASSQAGPGAGTDTQYF
TRBV7-2	-	TRBJ2-7	-	TGTGCCAGCAGCTCGGGACTCCACTCCTACGAGCAGTACTTC	CASSSGLHSYEQYF